A selection of T cell receptor beta chains follows, all from one sample in a study of beta chain features in type 1 diabetes. Libraries were prepared by immunoSEQ multiplex PCR; TCRdb keeps only in-frame clonotypes and omits some of them. This table holds 300,000 to 350,000 clones, approximately 13% found once. Sequencing was performed on naive CD4+ T cells from blood. These receptors all stem from a woman between 18 and 30 years old with type 1 diabetes. Each CDR3 is given with its conserved first and last residue. The order of the fields is clone size, CDR3 length, J gene, D gene, V gene, CDR3 protein, CDR3 DNA. D genes are given only for firm matches. Clone sizes are given selectively: once, few, many, or a class where the clone is expanded.

size: NA
length: 12
J: TRBJ1-2
D: TRBD1
V: TRBV6-6
CDR3: CASKDRVDGYTF
DNA: TGTGCCAGCAAGGACAGGGTGGATGGCTACACCTTC

size: NA
length: 14
J: TRBJ2-7
D: TRBD2
V: TRBV10-3
CDR3: CAIRPGLAGTEQYF
DNA: TGTGCCATCAGACCGGGACTAGCGGGAACCGAGCAGTACTTC

size: once
length: 18
J: TRBJ2-5
D: TRBD1
V: TRBV18
CDR3: CASSPLIFGTGVQETQYF
DNA: TGTGCCAGCTCACCACTTATCTTCGGGACAGGGGTCCAAGAGACCCAGTACTTC

size: few
length: 12
J: TRBJ2-2
D: NA
V: TRBV9
CDR3: CASSSHTGELFF
DNA: TGTGCCAGCAGCTCTCACACCGGGGAGCTGTTTTTT

size: NA
length: 16
J: TRBJ2-2
D: NA
V: TRBV4-3
CDR3: CASSPRTWMDTGELFF
DNA: TGCGCCAGCAGTCCGAGGACTTGGATGGACACCGGGGAGCTGTTTTTT

size: few
length: 13
J: TRBJ1-1
D: NA
V: TRBV10-3
CDR3: CAISGQSNTEAFF
DNA: TGTGCCATCAGTGGACAGTCGAACACTGAAGCTTTCTTT

size: few
length: 11
J: TRBJ1-2
D: TRBD1
V: TRBV30
CDR3: CAWSDRTGNTF
DNA: TGTGCCTGGAGTGATAGGACAGGGAATACCTTC

size: few
length: 15
J: TRBJ2-1
D: TRBD2
V: TRBV7-2
CDR3: CASSPRAGTSSEQFF
DNA: TGTGCCAGCAGCCCGCGAGCCGGGACTAGCTCTGAGCAGTTCTTC

size: NA
length: 14
J: TRBJ1-1
D: NA
V: TRBV5-1
CDR3: CASSAGGGNTEAFF
DNA: TGCGCCAGCAGCGCGGGAGGGGGGAACACTGAAGCTTTCTTT

size: few
length: 14
J: TRBJ1-1
D: TRBD1
V: TRBV5-6
CDR3: CASSPGGENTEAFF
DNA: TGTGCCAGCAGCCCAGGGGGCGAGAACACTGAAGCTTTCTTT

size: few
length: 13
J: TRBJ1-1
D: NA
V: TRBV7-3
CDR3: CASSLQVNTEAFF
DNA: TGTGCCAGCAGCTTGCAGGTAAACACTGAAGCTTTCTTT

size: NA
length: 17
J: TRBJ2-2
D: NA
V: TRBV30
CDR3: CALSTSRTDANTGELFF
DNA: TGTGCCCTTAGCACCAGCAGGACAGATGCGAACACCGGGGAGCTGTTTTTT

size: NA
length: 18
J: TRBJ2-1
D: TRBD2
V: TRBV5-1
CDR3: CASSWGLAGESSYNEQFF
DNA: TGCGCCAGCAGCTGGGGACTAGCGGGAGAATCTTCCTACAATGAGCAGTTCTTC

size: NA
length: 17
J: TRBJ1-2
D: NA
V: TRBV4-1
CDR3: CASSQDFAATRGYGYTF
DNA: TGCGCCAGCAGCCAAGATTTTGCAGCCACCCGGGGCTATGGCTACACCTTC

size: few
length: 16
J: TRBJ1-1
D: NA
V: TRBV6-6
CDR3: CASSYGGAVGNTEAFF
DNA: TGTGCCAGCAGTTACGGTGGCGCGGTGGGGAACACTGAAGCTTTCTTT

size: NA
length: 12
J: TRBJ2-1
D: TRBD1
V: TRBV2
CDR3: CASRGQGNEQFF
DNA: TGTGCCAGCAGGGGACAGGGAAATGAGCAGTTCTTC

size: few
length: 12
J: TRBJ2-2
D: NA
V: TRBV29-1
CDR3: CSAARETGELFF
DNA: TGCAGCGCTGCCCGAGAGACCGGGGAGCTGTTTTTT

size: NA
length: 14
J: TRBJ1-5
D: TRBD1
V: TRBV5-1
CDR3: CASSWGQGNQPQHF
DNA: TGCGCCAGCAGCTGGGGACAGGGAAATCAGCCCCAGCATTTT

size: few
length: 15
J: TRBJ1-2
D: TRBD1
V: TRBV5-1
CDR3: CASSLVGDRGNGYTF
DNA: TGCGCCAGCAGCTTAGTCGGGGACAGGGGGAATGGCTACACCTTC

size: NA
length: 14
J: TRBJ2-3
D: NA
V: TRBV5-5
CDR3: CASSIAERTDTQYF
DNA: TGTGCCAGCAGCATAGCGGAGCGCACAGATACGCAGTATTTT

size: few
length: 15
J: TRBJ2-7
D: TRBD1
V: TRBV18
CDR3: CASSPRGQATYEQYF
DNA: TGTGCCAGCTCACCACGCGGACAGGCTACCTACGAGCAGTACTTC

size: NA
length: 17
J: TRBJ1-3
D: NA
V: TRBV4-2
CDR3: CASSPGLEQHSGNTIYF
DNA: TGTGCCAGCAGCCCCGGATTGGAGCAGCACTCTGGAAACACCATATATTTT